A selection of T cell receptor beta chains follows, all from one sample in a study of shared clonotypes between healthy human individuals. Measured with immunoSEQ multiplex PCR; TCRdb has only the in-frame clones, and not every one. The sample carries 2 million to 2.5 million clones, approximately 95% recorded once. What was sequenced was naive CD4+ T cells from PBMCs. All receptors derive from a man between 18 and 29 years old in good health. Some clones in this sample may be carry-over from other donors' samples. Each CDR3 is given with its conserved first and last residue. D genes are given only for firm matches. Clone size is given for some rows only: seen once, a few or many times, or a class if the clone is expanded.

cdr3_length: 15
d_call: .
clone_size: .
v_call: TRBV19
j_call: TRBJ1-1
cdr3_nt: TGTGCCAGTAGTATAACCAGGGAGGGAAAGCCTGAAGCTTTCTTT
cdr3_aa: CASSITREGKPEAFF

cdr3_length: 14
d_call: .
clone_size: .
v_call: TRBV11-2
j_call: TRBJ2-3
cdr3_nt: TGTGCCAGCAGCTTAGATCTAGCCACAGATACGCAGTATTTT
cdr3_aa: CASSLDLATDTQYF

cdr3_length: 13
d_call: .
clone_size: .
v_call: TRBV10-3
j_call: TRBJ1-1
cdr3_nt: TGTGCCATCTTGCCCGCCGTAGGCGCTGAAGCTTTCTTT
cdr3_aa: CAILPAVGAEAFF

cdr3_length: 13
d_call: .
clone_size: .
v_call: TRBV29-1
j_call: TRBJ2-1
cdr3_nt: TGCAGCGGGCTCGGGGGGCCCGTGACGGGGCAGTTCTTC
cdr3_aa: CSGLGGPVTGQFF

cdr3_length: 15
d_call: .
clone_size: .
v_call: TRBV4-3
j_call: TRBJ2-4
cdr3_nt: TGCGCCAGCAGCCAAGCTCAGCGGTCCAAAAACATTCAGTACTTC
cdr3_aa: CASSQAQRSKNIQYF

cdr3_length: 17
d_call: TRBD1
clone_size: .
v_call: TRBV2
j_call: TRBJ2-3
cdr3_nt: TGTGCCAGCAGTGAGCAGGGACAGGGGGTTGGAGGAGATACGCAGTATTTT
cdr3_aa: CASSEQGQGVGGDTQYF

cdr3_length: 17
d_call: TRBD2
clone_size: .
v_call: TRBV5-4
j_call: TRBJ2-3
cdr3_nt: TGTGCCAGCAGCTTGAAGTCCGGGGGACTAAGCACAGATACGCAGTATTTT
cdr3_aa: CASSLKSGGLSTDTQYF

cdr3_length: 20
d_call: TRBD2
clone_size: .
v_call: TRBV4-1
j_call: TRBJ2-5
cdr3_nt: TGCGCCACCCAGCCAAGGCACCTAGTAGCGGGAAGACTGTACCAAGAGACCCAGTACTTC
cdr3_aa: CATQPRHLVAGRLYQETQYF

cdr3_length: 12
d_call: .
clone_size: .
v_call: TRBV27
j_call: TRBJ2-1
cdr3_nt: TGTGCCAGCACCCCCTTGGGGGGAGAGCAGTTCTTC
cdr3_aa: CASTPLGGEQFF

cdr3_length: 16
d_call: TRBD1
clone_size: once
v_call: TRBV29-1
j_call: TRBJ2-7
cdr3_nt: TGCAGCGTTGGTGAAGACCAGGACAGGGGGCGGAACGAGCAGTACTTC
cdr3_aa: CSVGEDQDRGRNEQYF

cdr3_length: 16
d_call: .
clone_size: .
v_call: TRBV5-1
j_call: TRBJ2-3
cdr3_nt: TGCGCCAGCAGCTTGGCCGTGGGCCCTAGCACAGATACGCAGTATTTT
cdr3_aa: CASSLAVGPSTDTQYF

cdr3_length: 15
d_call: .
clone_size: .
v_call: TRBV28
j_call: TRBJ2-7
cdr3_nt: TGTGCCAGCAGTTTTGGGGGGGCGCGTTCCTACGAGCAGTACTTC
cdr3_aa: CASSFGGARSYEQYF

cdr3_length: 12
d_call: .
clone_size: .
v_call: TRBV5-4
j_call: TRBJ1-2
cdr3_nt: TGTGCCAGCAGCTTGTCGAGGGGTGGCTACACCTTC
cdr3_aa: CASSLSRGGYTF

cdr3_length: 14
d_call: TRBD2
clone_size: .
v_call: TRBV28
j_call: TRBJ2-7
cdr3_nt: TGTGCCAGCAGTAATTTAGGGCGGGAGGATGGGCAGTACTTC
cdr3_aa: CASSNLGREDGQYF

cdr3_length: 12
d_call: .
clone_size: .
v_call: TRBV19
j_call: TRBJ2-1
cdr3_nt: TGTGCCAGTAAACAATGGAGTGCTGAGCAGTTCTTC
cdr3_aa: CASKQWSAEQFF

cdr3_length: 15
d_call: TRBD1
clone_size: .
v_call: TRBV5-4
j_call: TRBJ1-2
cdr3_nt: TGTGCCAGCAGCTCCGGACAGGGGGCCTCCTATGGCTACACCTTC
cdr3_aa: CASSSGQGASYGYTF

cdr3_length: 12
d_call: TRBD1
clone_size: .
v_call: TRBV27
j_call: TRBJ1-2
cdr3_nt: TGTGCCAGCAGCAAGCAGGGGGAGGGCTACACCTTC
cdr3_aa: CASSKQGEGYTF

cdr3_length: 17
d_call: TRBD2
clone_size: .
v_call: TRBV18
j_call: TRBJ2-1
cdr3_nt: TGTGCCAGCTCACCACTTCCAGCTAGCGGGATCACCGCTGAGCAGTTCTTC
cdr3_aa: CASSPLPASGITAEQFF

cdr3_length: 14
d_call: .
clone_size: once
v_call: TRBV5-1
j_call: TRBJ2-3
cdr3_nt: TGCGCCAGCAGCCCTCAAACGGGCACAGATACGCAGTATTTT
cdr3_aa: CASSPQTGTDTQYF

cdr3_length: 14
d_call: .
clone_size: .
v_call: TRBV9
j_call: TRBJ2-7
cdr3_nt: TGTGCCAGCAGCGTAGATCCAGATTCCTACGAGCAGTACTTC
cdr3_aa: CASSVDPDSYEQYF

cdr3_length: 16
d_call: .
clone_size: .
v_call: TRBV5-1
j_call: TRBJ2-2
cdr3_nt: TGCGCCAGCAGCTTGAACGGGAGAATGAACACCGGGGAGCTGTTTTTT
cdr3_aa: CASSLNGRMNTGELFF

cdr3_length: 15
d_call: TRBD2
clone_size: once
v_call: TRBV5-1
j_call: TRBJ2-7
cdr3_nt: TGCGCCAGCAGCTTGGCAGCGGGAAAAGTCTACGAGCAGTACTTC
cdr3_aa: CASSLAAGKVYEQYF

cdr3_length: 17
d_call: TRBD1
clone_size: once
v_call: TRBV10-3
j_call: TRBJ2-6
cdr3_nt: TGTGCCATCAGCCCAGGACAGGCTGGGGCTGGGGCCAACGTCCTGACTTTC
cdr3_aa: CAISPGQAGAGANVLTF

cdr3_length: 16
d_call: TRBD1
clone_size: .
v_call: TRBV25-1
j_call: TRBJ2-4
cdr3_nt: TGTGCCAGCAGTGCCGTACAGGGGGCTGTTCGGAACATTCAGTACTTC
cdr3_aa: CASSAVQGAVRNIQYF

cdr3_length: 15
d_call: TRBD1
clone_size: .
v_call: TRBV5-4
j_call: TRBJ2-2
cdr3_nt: TGTGCCAGCAGCCGGACAGGGGGGCACACCGGGGAGCTGTTTTTT
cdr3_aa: CASSRTGGHTGELFF

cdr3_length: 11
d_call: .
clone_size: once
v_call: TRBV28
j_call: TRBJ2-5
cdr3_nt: TGTGCCAGCAGAGCAATTTGGGCCCAGTACTTC
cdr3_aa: CASRAIWAQYF

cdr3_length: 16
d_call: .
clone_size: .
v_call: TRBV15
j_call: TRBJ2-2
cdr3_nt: TGTGCCACCAGCAGAGATTTTGGGAGGACGACCGGGGAGCTGTTTTTT
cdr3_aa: CATSRDFGRTTGELFF

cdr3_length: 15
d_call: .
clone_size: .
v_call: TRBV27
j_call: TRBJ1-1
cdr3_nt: TGTGCCAGCAACCTCATCGGGACACTGAACACTGAAGCTTTCTTT
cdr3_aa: CASNLIGTLNTEAFF

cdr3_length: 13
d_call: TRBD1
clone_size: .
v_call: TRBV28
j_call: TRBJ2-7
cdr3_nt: TGTGCCAGCAGACTGGACAGGAACTACGAGCAGTACTTC
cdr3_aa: CASRLDRNYEQYF

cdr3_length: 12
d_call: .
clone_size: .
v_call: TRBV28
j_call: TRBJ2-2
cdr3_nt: TGTGCCAGCAGTTTTGCGACCGGGGAGCTGTTTTTT
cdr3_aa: CASSFATGELFF

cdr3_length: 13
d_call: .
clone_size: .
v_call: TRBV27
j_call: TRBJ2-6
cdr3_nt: TGTGCCAGCAAGTATTCTGGGGCCAACGTCCTGACTTTC
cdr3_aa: CASKYSGANVLTF

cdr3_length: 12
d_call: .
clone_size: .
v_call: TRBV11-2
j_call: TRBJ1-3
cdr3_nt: TGTGCCAGCAGCTGGCCAGGAAACACCATATATTTT
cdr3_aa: CASSWPGNTIYF